The 11 T cell receptor beta chains presented below share a single source sample, sequenced in a study of immune evolution from preneoplasia to lung adenocarcinoma listed by TCRdb under 2021. The library came from the immunoSEQ multiplex PCR assay. TCRdb obtained this table from immuneACCESS and retained in-frame rearrangements with V and J assigned. These tables miss some clones; where compared with another copy, unresolved V genes account for less than half of the shortfall, and the remainder is unexplained. The sample table holds 3,500 to 4,500 clones, of which approximately 80% were seen once. The ten largest clones capture approximately 6% of the sample. Sequenced: FFPE adjacent normal lung tissue. These receptors all come from a person aged 65 to 85 with lung adenocarcinoma.

J is TRBJ1-5 and V is TRBV5-5; no clear D gene. The CDR3 has 15 amino acids. Germline assignment: CDR1 SGHKS and CDR2 YYEKEE (reference sequence). With 4 bases removed from V and 4 bases from J, the gap between germline ends came to 15 bases. The CDR3 loop is CASSISPGRNQPQHF. DNA of the CDR3: TGTGCCAGCAGCATCAGCCCGGGCCGGAATCAGCCCCAGCATTTT.

J is TRBJ1-1 and V is TRBV19, with unresolved D. The germline V and J ends were trimmed by 2 bases and 1 base, with 5 bases remaining between them. There are 13 residues in the CDR3. The germline V gene has CDR1 LNHDA and CDR2 SQIVND (reference sequence). Here the CDR3 reads CASSISRNTEAFF. In DNA, the CDR3 is TGTGCCAGTAGTATATCCAGGAACACTGAAGCTTTCTTT.

The chain links TRBV21-1 to TRBJ2-5. TRBV21-1 constitutes a pseudogene. This CDR3 spans 14 amino acids. CDR3 nucleotides: TGTGCCAGCAGAGAAATCGTATTCTCTGAGACCCAGTACTTC. Amino acids: CASREIVFSETQYF.

The CDR3 DNA sequence: TGTGCCAGCAGCTTAGAGCCGACAGGCCTCGAGCAGTACTTC. This sequence encodes CASSLEPTGLEQYF. The V call is TRBV11-2, the J call TRBJ2-7, with TRBD1 as a possible D gene (6 bases). CDR1 is SGHAT, CDR2 FQNNGV, per germline. With 0 bases removed from V and 6 bases from J, the gap between germline ends came to 12 bases. CDR3 length: 14 residues.

The chain carries TRBV27 and TRBJ2-7; 7 bases agree with TRBD1. Germline CDR1 reads MNHEY; CDR2 reads SMNVEV (reference sequence). The CDR3 consists of 14 residues. V shed 9 bases, J shed 0 bases, and the junction held 8 bases outside the gene matches. The CDR3 DNA follows: TGTGCCAGTAGACAGGGAAATCCCTCCTACGAGCAGTACTTC. The encoded protein is CASRQGNPSYEQYF.

The rearrangement joins TRBV28 to TRBJ1-4; TRBD1 matches at 10 bases. Germline values: CDR1 MDHEN, CDR2 SYDVKM. This CDR3 spans 18 amino acids. V shed 7 bases, J shed 7 bases, and the junction held 18 bases outside the gene matches. The CDR3 nucleotides read TGTGCCAGCACCCCGGTGGGTTGGACAGGGGGAAGTGGTGAAAAACTGTTTTTT. It translates to CASTPVGWTGGSGEKLFF.

The chain recombines TRBV6-6 with TRBJ2-2, with a tentative D call TRBD2 (7 bases). V lost 5 bases and J lost 5, with 18 bases in between. Per germline, CDR1 MNHNY and CDR2 SVGAGI (reference sequence). This CDR3 comprises 16 residues. The CDR3 bases are TGTGCCAGCAGTACCCGGGGGGCGATTGTGACCGGGGAGCTGTTTTTT. It codes for CASSTRGAIVTGELFF.

The J gene is TRBJ2-7, the V gene TRBV7-8; tentatively, D is TRBD2 (6 bases). From germline, CDR1 is SGHVS and CDR2 FQNEAQ. Trimming removed 6 bases from V and 4 bases from J, with 16 bases in between. The CDR3 covers 14 residues. DNA for the CDR3: TGTGCCAGCAGATTGGGGGGTAATTCTTACGAGCAGTACTTC. Its protein is CASRLGGNSYEQYF.

The CDR3 bases are TGTGCCAGCTCGCGAGCCTCCTACGAGCAGTACTTC. Protein: CASSRASYEQYF. The chain couples TRBV18 to TRBJ2-7; D gene uncertain. The V end was cut by 6 bases, the J end by 0 bases, with 6 bases between. This CDR3 region has 12 residues. Germline assignment: CDR1 KGHSH and CDR2 LQKENI.

This clone has a single count. V gene TRBV9 combines with J gene TRBJ1-1; D possibly corresponds to TRBD1 (5 bases). V was cut by 4 bases and J by 7 bases, with 17 bases left in between. The V gene's germline CDR1 is SGDLS and CDR2 YYNGEE. This CDR3 spans 14 amino acids. CDR3 DNA: TGTGCCAGCAGCTCGCGGGACCGTCCCGTTGAAGCTTTCTTT. Its protein product is CASSSRDRPVEAFF.

The chain couples TRBV7-6 to TRBJ2-7, with 8 bases fitting TRBD1. The V gene end was trimmed by 5 bases and the J gene end by 4 bases; junction bases not matched to a gene: 4. The CDR3 is made up of 13 amino acids. Germline CDR1 is SGHVS and CDR2 is FNYEAQ. This CDR3 reads CASSQQGEYEQYF. In nucleotides, the CDR3 is TGTGCCAGCAGCCAACAGGGGGAGTACGAGCAGTACTTC. Drawing the rest from reference TRBV7-6 and TRBJ2-7, the complete variable domain is GAGVSQSPRYKVTKRGQDVALRCDPISGHVSLYWYRQALGQGPEFLTYFNYEAQQDKSGLPNDRFSAERPEGSISTLTIQRTEQRDSAMYRCASSQQGEYEQYFGPGTRLTVT.